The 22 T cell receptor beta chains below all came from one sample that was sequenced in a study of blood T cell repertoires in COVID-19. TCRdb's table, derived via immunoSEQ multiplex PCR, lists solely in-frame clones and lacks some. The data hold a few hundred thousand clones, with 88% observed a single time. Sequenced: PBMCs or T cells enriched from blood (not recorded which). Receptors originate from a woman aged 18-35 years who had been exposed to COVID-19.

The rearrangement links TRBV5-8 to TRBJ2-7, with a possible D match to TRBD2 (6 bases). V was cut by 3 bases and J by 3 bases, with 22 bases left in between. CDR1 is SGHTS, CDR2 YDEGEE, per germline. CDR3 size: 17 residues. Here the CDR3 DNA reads TGTGCCAGCAGCTCGAGAATGGAGGGGCCCTACAACTACGAGCAGTACTTC. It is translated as CASSSRMEGPYNYEQYF.

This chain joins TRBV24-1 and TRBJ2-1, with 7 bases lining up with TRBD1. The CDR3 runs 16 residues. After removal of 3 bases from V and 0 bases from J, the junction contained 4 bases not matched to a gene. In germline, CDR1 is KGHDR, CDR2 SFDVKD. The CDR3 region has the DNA TGTGCCACCAGTGATCCCCCAGGGGGCTCCTACAATGAGCAGTTCTTC. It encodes CATSDPPGGSYNEQFF.

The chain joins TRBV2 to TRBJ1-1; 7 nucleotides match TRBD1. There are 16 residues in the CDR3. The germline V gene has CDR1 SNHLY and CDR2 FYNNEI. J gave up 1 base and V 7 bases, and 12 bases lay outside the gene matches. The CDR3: CASTIGLTGTNTEAFF. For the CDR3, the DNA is TGTGCCAGCACCATCGGACTGACAGGGACGAACACTGAAGCTTTCTTT.

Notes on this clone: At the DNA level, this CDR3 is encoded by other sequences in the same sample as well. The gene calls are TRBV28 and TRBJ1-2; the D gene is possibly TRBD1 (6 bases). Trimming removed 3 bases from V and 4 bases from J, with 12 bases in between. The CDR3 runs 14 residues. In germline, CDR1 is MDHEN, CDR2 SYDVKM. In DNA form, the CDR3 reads TGTGCCAGCAGTTTGGGGGGGGCCAGCTATGGCTACACCTTC. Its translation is CASSLGGASYGYTF.

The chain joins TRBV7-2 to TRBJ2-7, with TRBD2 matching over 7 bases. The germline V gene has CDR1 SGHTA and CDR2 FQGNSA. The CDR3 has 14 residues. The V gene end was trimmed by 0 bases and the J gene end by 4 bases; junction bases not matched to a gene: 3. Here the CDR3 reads CASSLALAMYEQYF. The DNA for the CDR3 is TGTGCCAGCAGCTTAGCACTAGCGATGTACGAGCAGTACTTC.

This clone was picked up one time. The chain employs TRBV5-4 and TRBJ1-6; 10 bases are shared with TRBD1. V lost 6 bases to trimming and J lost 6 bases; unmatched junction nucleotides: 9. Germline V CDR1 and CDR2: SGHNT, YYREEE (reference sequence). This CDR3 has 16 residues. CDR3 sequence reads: CASNRDRGLLNSPLHF. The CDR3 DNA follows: TGTGCCAGCAACCGGGACAGGGGCCTTCTTAATTCACCCCTCCACTTT. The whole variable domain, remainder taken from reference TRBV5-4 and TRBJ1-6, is ETGVTQSPTHLIKTRGQQVTLRCSSQSGHNTVSWYQQALGQGPQFIFQYYREEENGRGNFPPRFSGLQFPNYSSELNVNALELDDSALYLCASNRDRGLLNSPLHFGNGTRLTVT.

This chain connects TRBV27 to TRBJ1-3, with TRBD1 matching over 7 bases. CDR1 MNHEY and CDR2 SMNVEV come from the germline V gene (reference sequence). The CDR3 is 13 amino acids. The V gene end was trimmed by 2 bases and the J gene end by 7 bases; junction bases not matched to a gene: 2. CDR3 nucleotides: TGTGCCAGCAGTTTAGTCAGGGGGAACACCATATATTTT. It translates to CASSLVRGNTIYF.

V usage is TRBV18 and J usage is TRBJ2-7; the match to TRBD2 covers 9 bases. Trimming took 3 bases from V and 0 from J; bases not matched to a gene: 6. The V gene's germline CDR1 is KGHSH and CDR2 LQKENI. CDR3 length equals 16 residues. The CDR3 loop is CASSPTTSGSSYEQYF. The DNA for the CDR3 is TGTGCCAGCTCACCGACGACTAGCGGCAGCTCCTACGAGCAGTACTTC.

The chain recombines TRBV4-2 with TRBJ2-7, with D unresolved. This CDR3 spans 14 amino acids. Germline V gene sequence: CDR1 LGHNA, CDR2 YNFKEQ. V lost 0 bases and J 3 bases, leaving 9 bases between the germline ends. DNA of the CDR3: TGTGCCAGCAGCCAAGATGGCGGCTACTACGAGCAGTACTTC. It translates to CASSQDGGYYEQYF.

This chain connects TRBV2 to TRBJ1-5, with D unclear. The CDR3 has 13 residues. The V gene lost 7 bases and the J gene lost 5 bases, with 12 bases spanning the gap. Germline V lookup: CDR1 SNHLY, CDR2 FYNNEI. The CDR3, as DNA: TGTGCCAGCATTAGGAGGAGGGATCAGCCCCAGCATTTT. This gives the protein CASIRRRDQPQHF.

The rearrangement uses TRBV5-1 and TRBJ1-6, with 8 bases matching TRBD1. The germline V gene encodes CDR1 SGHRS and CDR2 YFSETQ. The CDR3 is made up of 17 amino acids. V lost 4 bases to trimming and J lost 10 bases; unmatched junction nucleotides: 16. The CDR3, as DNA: TGCGCCAGCAGCATTGGATGGACAGGGTACGTCAACTCACCCCTCCACTTT. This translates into CASSIGWTGYVNSPLHF.

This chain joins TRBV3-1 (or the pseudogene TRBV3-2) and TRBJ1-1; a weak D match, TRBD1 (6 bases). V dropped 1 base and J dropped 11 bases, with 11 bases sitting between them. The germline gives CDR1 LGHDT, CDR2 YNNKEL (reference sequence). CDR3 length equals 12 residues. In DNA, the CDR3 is TGTGCCAGCAGCCAAGGGGGGCGGTGGGCTTTCTTT. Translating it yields CASSQGGRWAFF.

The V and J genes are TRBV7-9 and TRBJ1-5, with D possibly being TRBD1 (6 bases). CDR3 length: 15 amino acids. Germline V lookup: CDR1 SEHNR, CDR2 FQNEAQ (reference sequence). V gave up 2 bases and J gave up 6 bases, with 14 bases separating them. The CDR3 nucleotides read TGTGCCAGCAGCTTAATGGGGGCCGCCGGTCAGCCCCAGCATTTT. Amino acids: CASSLMGAAGQPQHF. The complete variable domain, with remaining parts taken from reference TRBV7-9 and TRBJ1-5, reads DTGVSQNPRHKITKRGQNVTFRCDPISEHNRLYWYRQTLGQGPEFLTYFQNEAQLEKSRLLSDRFSAERPKGSFSTLEIQRTEQGDSAMYLCASSLMGAAGQPQHFGDGTRLSIL.

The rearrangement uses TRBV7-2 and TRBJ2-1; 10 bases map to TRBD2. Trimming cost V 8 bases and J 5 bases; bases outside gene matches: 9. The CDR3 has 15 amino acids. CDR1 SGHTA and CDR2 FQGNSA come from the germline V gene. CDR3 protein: CASLPPGLAHNEQFF. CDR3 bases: TGTGCCAGCCTCCCACCGGGACTAGCGCACAATGAGCAGTTCTTC.

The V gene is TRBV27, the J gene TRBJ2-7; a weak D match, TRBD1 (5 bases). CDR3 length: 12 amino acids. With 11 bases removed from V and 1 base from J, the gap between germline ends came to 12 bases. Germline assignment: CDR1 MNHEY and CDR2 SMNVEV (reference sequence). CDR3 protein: CAVKGPSYEQYF. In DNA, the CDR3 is TGTGCCGTGAAGGGGCCATCCTACGAGCAGTACTTC.

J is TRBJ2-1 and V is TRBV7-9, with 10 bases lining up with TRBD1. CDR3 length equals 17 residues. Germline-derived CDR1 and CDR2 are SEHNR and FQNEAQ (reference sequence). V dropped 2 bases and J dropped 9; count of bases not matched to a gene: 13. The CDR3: CASSLSRQGASPSEQFF. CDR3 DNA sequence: TGTGCCAGCAGCTTATCCCGACAGGGGGCGTCCCCATCTGAGCAGTTCTTC.

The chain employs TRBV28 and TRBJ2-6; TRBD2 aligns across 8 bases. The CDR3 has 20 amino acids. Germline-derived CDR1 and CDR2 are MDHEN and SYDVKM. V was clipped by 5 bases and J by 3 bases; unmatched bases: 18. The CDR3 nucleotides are TGTGCCAGCAGTCGACGAAAGGCGGGGGGCAAATACGGTGGGGCCAACGTCCTGACTTTC. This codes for CASSRRKAGGKYGGANVLTF.

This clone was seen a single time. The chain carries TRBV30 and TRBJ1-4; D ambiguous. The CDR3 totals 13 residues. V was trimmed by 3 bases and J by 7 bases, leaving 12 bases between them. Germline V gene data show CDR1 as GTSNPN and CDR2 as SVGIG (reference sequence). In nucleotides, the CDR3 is TGTGCCTGGAGGCCTGGGCCACGTGAAAAACTGTTTTTT. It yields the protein CAWRPGPREKLFF.

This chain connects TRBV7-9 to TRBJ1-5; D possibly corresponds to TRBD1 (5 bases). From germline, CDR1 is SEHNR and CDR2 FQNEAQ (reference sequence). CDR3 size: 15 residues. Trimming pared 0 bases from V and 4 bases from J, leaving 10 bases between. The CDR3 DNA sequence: TGTGCCAGCAGCTTAGCGTGGGAGGGGAATCAGCCCCAGCATTTT. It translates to CASSLAWEGNQPQHF.

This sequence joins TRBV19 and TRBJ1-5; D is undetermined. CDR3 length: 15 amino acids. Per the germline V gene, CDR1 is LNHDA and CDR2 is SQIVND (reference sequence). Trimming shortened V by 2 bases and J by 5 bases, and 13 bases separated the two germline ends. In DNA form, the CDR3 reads TGTGCCAGTAGTATATATTCGGCAGGCGATCAGCCCCAGCATTTT. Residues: CASSIYSAGDQPQHF.

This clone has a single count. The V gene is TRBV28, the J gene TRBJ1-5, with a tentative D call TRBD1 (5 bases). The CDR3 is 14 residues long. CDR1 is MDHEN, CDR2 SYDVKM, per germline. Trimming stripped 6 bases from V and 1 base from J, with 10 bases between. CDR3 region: CASRDTESNQPQHF. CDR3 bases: TGTGCCAGCAGGGACACGGAGAGCAATCAGCCCCAGCATTTT.

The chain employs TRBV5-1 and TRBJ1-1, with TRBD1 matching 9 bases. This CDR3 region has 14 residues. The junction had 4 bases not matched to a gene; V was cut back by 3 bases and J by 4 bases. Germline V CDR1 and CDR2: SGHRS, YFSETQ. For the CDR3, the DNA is TGCGCCAGCAGCTCCGACAGGGGGACCACTGAAGCTTTCTTT. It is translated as CASSSDRGTTEAFF.